Sequencing of this TCR beta chain was carried out in a study of CD8+CD57+ T cells in acquired aplastic anemia. Study-level findings and limits: Overlapping CD8+ CDR3 repertoires of patients and controls contained approximately 29 shared sequences.

CD8+CD57+ cell expansion, shown by flow cytometry, had occurred in the patients selected for sequencing. A remark on this clonotype: The target antigen is unknown.

Genomic DNA was employed as the template in profiling TCR beta VDJ and CDR3. MiXCR was run by TCRdb on the reads, yielding one entry per CDR3 protein. The sample includes about 58,000 distinct CDR3 sequences, roughly 60% of them seen just once. Per germline, CDR1 LNHDA and CDR2 SQIVND (reference sequence). The J segment lost 3 bases and the V segment lost 5 bases, leaving 9 bases of the junction unmatched. This CDR3 has 16 amino acids. The sample taken for sequencing was sorted CD4+, CD8+, or CD8+CD57+ T cells (not recorded which) from PBMCs. The source is a human donor with aplastic anemia. The gene calls are TRBV19 and TRBJ2-3; 9 nucleotides align to TRBD2. In nucleotides, the CDR3 is TGTGCCAGTAGTGTCTCCGGGACTAGCATGACAGATACGCAGTATTTT. The encoded protein is CASSVSGTSMTDTQYF.